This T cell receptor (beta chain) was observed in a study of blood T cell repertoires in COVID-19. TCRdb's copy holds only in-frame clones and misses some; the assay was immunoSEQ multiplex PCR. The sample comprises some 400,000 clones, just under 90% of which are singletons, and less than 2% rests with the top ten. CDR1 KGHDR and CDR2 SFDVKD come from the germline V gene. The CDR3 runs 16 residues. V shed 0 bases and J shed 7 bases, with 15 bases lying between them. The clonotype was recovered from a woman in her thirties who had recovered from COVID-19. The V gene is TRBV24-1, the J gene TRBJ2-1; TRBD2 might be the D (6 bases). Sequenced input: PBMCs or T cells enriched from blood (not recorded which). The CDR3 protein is CATSDLPGASGNEQFF. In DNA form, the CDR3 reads TGTGCCACCAGTGATTTGCCGGGAGCTTCGGGGAATGAGCAGTTCTTC.